The clone carrying this T cell receptor beta chain came up many times. As yet, its antigen is unknown. These data originate in a study of T cell repertoires in cytomegalovirus infection. Study summary: CMV infection together with matching HLA type was indicated by public TCR beta signatures.

Via MiXCR, TCRdb re-called the reads, giving one row per CDR3 protein. Of 150,000 to 200,000 distinct CDR3 sequences in the sample, about an eighth were seen once. General observations from the study: Of the TCR beta families, the public ones yielded a cumulative frequency that identified carriers of CMV plus the relevant HLA. Dominant in the ex vivo response were TCR beta clonotypes restricted by HLA-C and specific for CMV.

The trim removed 2 bases at V and 6 bases at J, leaving 6 bases unmatched. Germline CDR1 reads SGHTA; CDR2 reads FQGTGA. The CDR3 is 14 amino acids. The chain carries TRBV7-3 and TRBJ1-1; 7 nucleotides agree with TRBD1. The clonotype originates from a human donor in good health (CMV status not recorded). Some clones in this sample may be carry-over from other donors' samples. The sequenced material came from PBMCs. For the CDR3, the DNA is TGTGCCAGCAGCTTAGAAGGGGGCGAGGCTGAAGCTTTCTTT. Its translation is CASSLEGGEAEAFF.